This TCR beta chain was documented in a study of shared clonotypes between healthy human individuals. Produced via immunoSEQ multiplex PCR; TCRdb's table is partial and in-frame only. The data show more than 1,200,000 clones, with approximately 98.5% seen just once and 0.36% held by the top ten. This CDR3 spans 16 amino acids. The ends were cut back, 0 bases at V and 0 bases at J, with 12 bases in the middle. CDR1 is SQVTM, CDR2 ANQGSEA, per germline. V and J are TRBV29-1 and TRBJ2-1; possible D gene TRBD1, 6 bases. Material for sequencing was naive CD4+ T cells sorted from blood. The subset here: CD45RA+ positively selected. This sequence was found in a man aged 25-40 years in good health. CDR3 residues: CSVEDHRVSSYNEQFF. The CDR3 DNA reads TGCAGCGTTGAAGACCACAGGGTTAGCTCCTACAATGAGCAGTTCTTC.